This T cell receptor beta chain came from a study of technical replicates of blood from a handful of donors. This clone was observed once. The CDR3 is 21 residues long. Measured with immunoSEQ multiplex PCR; TCRdb has only the in-frame clones, and not every one. Of 25,000 to 40,000 clones in the sample, roughly 92% are singletons; the top ten hold around 4.1%. Source material: PBMCs. The chain has TRBV21-1 and TRBJ1-1; the table names TRBD1, a call not compared with the DNA. TRBV21-1 is marked as a pseudogene. The TCR comes from a human donor in good health. Some clones in this sample may be carry-over from other donors' samples. The DNA of the CDR3 is TGTGCCAGCAGCAAAGGAGTATCGGGGACAAACCGAAGTGGACGGGGCACTGAAGCTTTCTTT. Translating it yields CASSKGVSGTNRSGRGTEAFF.